One sample yielded the 29 T cell receptor beta chains listed below, sequenced in a study of shared clonotypes between healthy human individuals. Assay used: immunoSEQ multiplex PCR; TCRdb lists only in-frame clones, some missing. This sample has around 2,000,000 clones, with roughly 94% found just once. Sequences were obtained from naive CD4+ T cells sorted from blood. The subset was: CD45RA+ positively selected. These receptors were collected from a man aged 18 to 30 in good health.

This clone was seen more than once but under ten times. This chain joins TRBV28 and TRBJ1-2; TRBD1 is a possible D gene (6 bases). CDR3 length equals 13 residues. Germline V gives CDR1 MDHEN, CDR2 SYDVKM. The ends were cut back, 6 bases at V and 4 bases at J, with 12 bases in the middle. CDR3 sequence (DNA): TGTGCCAGCAGGGAGACAGGACTCTATGGCTACACCTTC. Protein: CASRETGLYGYTF.

The chain couples TRBV30 to TRBJ2-5, with TRBD2 matching 7 bases. CDR3 length: 16 amino acids. With 0 bases clipped from V and 6 bases from J, the junction kept 13 bases outside the gene matches. Germline CDR1 GTSNPN, CDR2 SVGIG (reference sequence). As DNA, the CDR3 is TGTGCCTGGAGTGTACTGGGTAGCGGGTCCCAGAAGACCCAGTACTTC. It encodes CAWSVLGSGSQKTQYF.

The V gene is TRBV4-2, the J gene TRBJ2-2, with 7 bases aligning to TRBD2. Germline V CDR1 and CDR2: LGHNA, YNFKEQ. Trimming cost V 4 bases and J 6 bases; bases outside gene matches: 14. This CDR3 contains 17 residues. The chain's CDR3 is CASSPTSIAGVSGELFF. In DNA form, the CDR3 reads TGTGCCAGCAGCCCCACGTCGATAGCGGGCGTGTCCGGGGAGCTGTTTTTT.

The chain is built from TRBV4-1 and TRBJ2-3; no firm D call. V dropped 1 base and J dropped 2 bases, with 13 bases sitting between them. This CDR3 is 16 amino acids long. Germline assignment: CDR1 MGHRA and CDR2 YSYEKL. CDR3 sequence (DNA): TGCGCCAGCAGCCAAGGCAGTTGGTACAACACAGATACGCAGTATTTT. Translation: CASSQGSWYNTDTQYF.

This clone was seen just once. In the same sample, other DNA sequences code for this CDR3. The V call is TRBV29-1, the J call TRBJ1-1, with D unclear. V dropped 3 bases and J dropped 0 bases, with 8 bases sitting between them. Germline-derived CDR1 and CDR2 are SQVTM and ANQGSEA. The CDR3 contains 13 residues. The chain's CDR3 is CSVEGPMNTEAFF. CDR3 nucleotide sequence: TGCAGCGTTGAGGGTCCCATGAACACTGAAGCTTTCTTT. The variable domain in full, completed from reference TRBV29-1 and TRBJ1-1, reads SAVISQKPSRDICQRGTSLTIQCQVDSQVTMMFWYRQQPGQSLTLIATANQGSEATYESGFVIDKFPISRPNLTFSTLTVSNMSPEDSSIYLCSVEGPMNTEAFFGQGTRLTVV.

On this clone itself: This sample includes further DNA sequences coding for the same CDR3. The chain carries TRBV28 and TRBJ2-7; no firm D call. Germline assignment: CDR1 MDHEN and CDR2 SYDVKM. Trimming took 4 bases from V and 3 from J, leaving 7 bases between them. This CDR3 spans 12 amino acids. The CDR3 protein is CASSSLGYEQYF. CDR3 coding DNA: TGTGCCAGCAGTTCTCTAGGCTACGAGCAGTACTTC.

In regard to this clone: The sample has other DNA sequences that encode this CDR3 too. The chain employs TRBV11-2 and TRBJ1-3; D call uncertain. Trimming took 3 bases from V and 4 from J, leaving 4 bases between them. Per germline, CDR1 SGHAT and CDR2 FQNNGV. The CDR3 spans 12 residues. CDR3 region: CASSFQGNTIYF. The CDR3, as DNA: TGTGCCAGCAGCTTTCAGGGAAACACCATATATTTT.

This clone has only one observation. V usage is TRBV10-3 and J usage is TRBJ2-3; TRBD1 aligns across 9 bases. This CDR3 has 13 amino acids. The germline V gene encodes CDR1 ENHRY and CDR2 SYGVKD. V lost 10 bases to trimming and J lost 0 bases; unmatched junction nucleotides: 2. DNA of the CDR3: TGTGCCAGCGGGACAGGGAGCACAGATACGCAGTATTTT. Its protein is CASGTGSTDTQYF.

This clone was detected many times. CDR3 sequence reads: CSVPSSYNEQFF. CDR3 bases: TGCAGCGTGCCCAGCTCCTACAATGAGCAGTTCTTC. The chain carries TRBV29-1 and TRBJ2-1; D unresolved. In germline, CDR1 is SQVTM, CDR2 ANQGSEA. The ends were cut back, 6 bases at V and 0 bases at J, with 6 bases in the middle. This CDR3 has 12 residues.

In regard to this clone: Other DNA sequences in the sample encode the same CDR3. The gene calls are TRBV6-6 and TRBJ2-2; D may be TRBD2 (6 bases). The CDR3 runs 14 residues. V lost 0 bases and J 5 bases, leaving 7 bases between the germline ends. Germline assignment: CDR1 MNHNY and CDR2 SVGAGI (reference sequence). CDR3 sequence: CASSYSEGTGELFF. CDR3 DNA: TGTGCCAGCAGTTACTCGGAGGGTACCGGGGAGCTGTTTTTT.

The chain recombines TRBV2 with TRBJ1-6; TRBD1 matches 10 bases. CDR1 and CDR2 from the germline V gene are SNHLY and FYNNEI. This CDR3 contains 18 residues. Unmatched junction bases numbered 16, after V lost 6 bases and J lost 8 bases. The CDR3 here is CASRADRGPGLSYSPLHF. CDR3 sequence (DNA): TGTGCCAGCAGGGCAGACAGGGGGCCCGGGTTGTCGTATTCACCCCTCCACTTT.

On this clone: A much larger clone differs by one base, so this may be a read error. The rearrangement uses TRBV30 and TRBJ1-2; weak D call: TRBD1 (5 bases). Germline V CDR1 and CDR2: GTSNPN, SVGIG (reference sequence). The CDR3 consists of 13 residues. Trimming left V 3 bases short and J 1 base short, with 9 bases between. CDR3 residues: CAWRTDLNYGYTF. CDR3 bases: TGTGCCTGGAGGACAGACCTTAACTATGGCTACACCTTC.

The V and J genes are TRBV29-1 and TRBJ2-1, with 13 bases lining up with TRBD2. The CDR3 contains 18 residues. After removal of 3 bases from V and 9 bases from J, the junction contained 17 bases not matched to a gene. Germline V lookup: CDR1 SQVTM, CDR2 ANQGSEA. The CDR3 is CSVENPRTSGSATGEQFF. The CDR3 region has the DNA TGCAGCGTTGAGAACCCCCGGACTAGCGGGAGCGCTACGGGTGAGCAGTTCTTC.

V gene TRBV5-1 combines with J gene TRBJ2-3; D may be TRBD2 (6 bases). The germline V and J ends were trimmed by 4 bases and 4 bases, with 19 bases remaining between them. CDR1 is SGHRS, CDR2 YFSETQ, per germline. CDR3 size: 16 residues. CDR3 region: CASSPLGGGVADTQYF. The CDR3 DNA reads TGCGCCAGCAGCCCTCTGGGTGGAGGGGTCGCAGATACGCAGTATTTT.

This clone was observed once. The chain is built from TRBV5-1 and TRBJ1-4; D gene uncertain. The V and J ends lost 0 bases and 4 bases respectively, with 10 bases between them. CDR3 length equals 15 residues. Germline V lookup: CDR1 SGHRS, CDR2 YFSETQ. DNA for the CDR3: TGCGCCAGCAGCTTGGAGACGGACCTTAATGAAAAACTGTTTTTT. Its translation is CASSLETDLNEKLFF.

In regard to this clone: Other DNA sequences within the sample encode an identical CDR3. The V and J genes are TRBV19 and TRBJ1-2; 9 nucleotides agree with TRBD1. This CDR3 comprises 14 residues. J gave up 3 bases and V 4 bases, and 3 bases lay outside the gene matches. CDR1 is LNHDA, CDR2 SQIVND, per germline (reference sequence). The CDR3 sequence: CASSTRTGDYGYTF. The CDR3 DNA reads TGTGCCAGTAGTACAAGGACAGGGGACTATGGCTACACCTTC.

This clone has a count of ten or more. The chain carries TRBV5-8 and TRBJ1-5; 9 bases map to TRBD1. V lost 4 bases and J lost 7; bases outside the gene matches: 6. This CDR3 is 14 amino acids long. Germline-derived CDR1 and CDR2 are SGHTS and YDEGEE. CDR3 nucleotide sequence: TGTGCCAGCAGCCTACAGGGGGCGAGGCAGCCCCAGCATTTT. Protein sequence: CASSLQGARQPQHF.

CDR3 residues: CASSGTSSSYEQYF. The CDR3 nucleotides read TGTGCCAGCAGCGGCACTAGCAGTAGCTACGAGCAGTACTTC. The chain joins TRBV7-9 to TRBJ2-7, with D possibly being TRBD2 (6 bases). CDR1 and CDR2 (germline): SEHNR, FQNEAQ (reference sequence). V was cut by 5 bases and J by 3 bases, with 14 bases left in between. CDR3 length: 14 amino acids. The variable domain in full, with the rest retrieved from reference TRBV7-9 and TRBJ2-7, is DTGVSQNPRHKITKRGQNVTFRCDPISEHNRLYWYRQTLGQGPEFLTYFQNEAQLEKSRLLSDRFSAERPKGSFSTLEIQRTEQGDSAMYLCASSGTSSSYEQYFGPGTRLTVT.

The V and J genes are TRBV2 and TRBJ1-1, with D tentatively TRBD1 (5 bases). Trimming pared 9 bases from V and 3 bases from J, leaving 20 bases between. Per the germline V gene, CDR1 is SNHLY and CDR2 is FYNNEI. This CDR3 comprises 15 residues. In DNA, the CDR3 is TGTGCCAGAAGGGAGGGGTCTGGGTCGGACACTGAAGCTTTCTTT. It encodes CARREGSGSDTEAFF.

The V gene is TRBV5-1, the J gene TRBJ2-3; 9 nucleotides line up with TRBD2. Germline V CDR1 and CDR2: SGHRS, YFSETQ. CDR3 length equals 14 residues. V dropped 0 bases and J dropped 5; count of bases not matched to a gene: 1. This CDR3 reads CASSLGTSVDTQYF. The CDR3 nucleotides are TGCGCCAGCAGCTTGGGGACTAGCGTAGATACGCAGTATTTT.

About this clone: The identical CDR3 is also encoded by other nucleotide sequences in the sample. The rearrangement uses TRBV27 and TRBJ2-7; tentatively, D is TRBD1 (5 bases). The CDR3 covers 13 residues. With 3 bases removed from V and 3 bases from J, the gap between germline ends came to 9 bases. Germline values: CDR1 MNHEY, CDR2 SMNVEV (reference sequence). The CDR3 is CASSLDIYYEQYF. In DNA form, the CDR3 reads TGTGCCAGCAGTTTGGACATATACTACGAGCAGTACTTC.

V gene TRBV28 combines with J gene TRBJ1-6, with 10 bases identical to TRBD1. V lost 6 bases, J lost 6 bases, and 2 bases stayed unmatched. CDR3 length equals 14 residues. Germline V lookup: CDR1 MDHEN, CDR2 SYDVKM. CDR3 residues: CASRDRGFNSPLHF. CDR3 bases: TGTGCCAGCAGGGACAGGGGGTTTAATTCACCCCTCCACTTT. Full variable domain (missing parts from reference TRBV28 and TRBJ1-6): DVKVTQSSRYLVKRTGEKVFLECVQDMDHENMFWYRQDPGLGLRLIYFSYDVKMKEKGDIPEGYSVSREKKERFSLILESASTNQTSMYLCASRDRGFNSPLHFGNGTRLTVT.

The gene calls are TRBV28 and TRBJ2-5, with unresolved D. The V gene's germline CDR1 is MDHEN and CDR2 SYDVKM. Trimming took off 4 bases at V and 2 bases at J, with 14 bases between the two ends. This CDR3 contains 15 residues. The CDR3 sequence is CASSSPPTLQETQYF. The CDR3 nucleotides are TGTGCCAGCAGTTCCCCCCCGACACTACAAGAGACCCAGTACTTC.

This chain uses TRBV20-1 with TRBJ1-2; TRBD1 is a possible D gene (5 bases). V was trimmed by 7 bases and J by 8 bases, leaving 14 bases between them. CDR3 length: 11 amino acids. CDR1 and CDR2 from the germline V gene are DFQATT and SNEGSKA (reference sequence). The CDR3 here is CSVPGPYGYTF. CDR3 in DNA: TGCAGTGTCCCGGGACCCTACGGCTACACCTTC.

This chain uses TRBV23-1 with TRBJ2-7, with unresolved D. TRBV23-1 is flagged as an ORF with uncertain function. Trimming removed 2 bases at V and 3 bases at J, with 17 bases between. The CDR3 has 16 amino acids. CDR3 region: CASSQLLESRSYEQYF. CDR3 sequence (DNA): TGCGCCAGCAGTCAACTCCTAGAAAGTCGTAGCTACGAGCAGTACTTC.

The V and J genes are TRBV19 and TRBJ2-7; D perhaps matches TRBD1 (7 bases). Germline CDR1 LNHDA, CDR2 SQIVND (reference sequence). CDR3 length: 12 residues. Trimming shortened V by 6 bases and J by 12 bases, and 18 bases separated the two germline ends. The DNA of the CDR3 is TGTGCCAGTAGCCCCGGAGGGGGCGCCAGGTACTTC. This gives the protein CASSPGGGARYF.

The chain couples TRBV6-6 to TRBJ1-6; perhaps TRBD1 as D (5 bases). The V and J ends lost 7 bases and 9 bases respectively, with 13 bases between them. Germline V lookup: CDR1 MNHNY, CDR2 SVGAGI (reference sequence). The CDR3 consists of 13 residues. For the CDR3, the DNA is TGTGCCAGCAAAGACAGTTTAGTTTCACCCCTCCACTTT. Translating gives CASKDSLVSPLHF.

The rearrangement uses TRBV10-3 and TRBJ2-3, with 8 bases matching TRBD2. The CDR3 extends over 15 amino acids. The junction had 9 bases not matched to a gene; V was cut back by 10 bases and J by 0 bases. Germline V gives CDR1 ENHRY, CDR2 SYGVKD. The CDR3 protein is CANKRGRFSTDTQYF. In DNA form, the CDR3 reads TGTGCCAACAAGCGGGGGCGGTTTAGCACAGATACGCAGTATTTT.

Notes on this clone: Within the sample, other DNA sequences also encode this same CDR3. CDR3 residues: CAISESVYEQYF. The CDR3 region has the DNA TGTGCCATCAGTGAGTCCGTCTACGAGCAGTACTTC. The chain recombines TRBV10-3 with TRBJ2-7; D is undetermined. Germline CDR1 is ENHRY and CDR2 is SYGVKD. The CDR3 is 12 residues long. V lost 0 bases, J lost 3 bases, and 3 bases lay in between.